This T cell receptor beta chain derives from a study of post-analysis software for immune sequencing data. The length of the CDR3 is 16 residues. Germline V gives CDR1 SGHRS, CDR2 YFSETQ. V lost 0 bases to trimming and J lost 5 bases; unmatched junction nucleotides: 6. Unique molecular identifiers featured in each of the TCR beta cDNA libraries. T cells numbering roughly 0.85 to 11 million yielded some 520,000 cDNA molecules. Using its own MiXCR run on the PCR reads, TCRdb lists one record per CDR3 protein. Of hundreds of thousands of distinct CDR3 sequences in the sample, 44% were seen once. Study-wide results and limits: Controls showed lower frequencies than patients for roughly five TRBV segments, and TRBV5-6, TRBV5-1 and TRBV20-1 were among these. Samples from a shared batch, those prepared together, strongly co-clustered by F measure. Normalized Chao1 diversity was significantly lower in multiple sclerosis patients than in controls.

As for this clonotype: As yet, its antigen is unknown.

This chain connects TRBV5-1 to TRBJ2-3, with TRBD2 identical over 10 bases. The sequence came from a girl under 18 with multiple sclerosis. The sequencing input was blood. CDR3 region: CASSLVVAGGLDTQYF. CDR3 DNA sequence: TGCGCCAGCAGCTTGGTGGTAGCGGGAGGCCTAGATACGCAGTATTTT.